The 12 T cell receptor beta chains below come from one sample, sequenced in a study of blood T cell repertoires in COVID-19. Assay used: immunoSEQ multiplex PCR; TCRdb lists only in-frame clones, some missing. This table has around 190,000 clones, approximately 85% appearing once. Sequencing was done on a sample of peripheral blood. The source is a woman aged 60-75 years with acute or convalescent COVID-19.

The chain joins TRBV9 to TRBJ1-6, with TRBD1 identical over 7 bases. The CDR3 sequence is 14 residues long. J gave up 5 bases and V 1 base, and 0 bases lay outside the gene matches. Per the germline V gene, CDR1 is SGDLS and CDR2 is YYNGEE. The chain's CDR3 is CASSVTGDNSPLHF. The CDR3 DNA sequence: TGTGCCAGCAGCGTAACAGGGGATAATTCACCCCTCCACTTT.

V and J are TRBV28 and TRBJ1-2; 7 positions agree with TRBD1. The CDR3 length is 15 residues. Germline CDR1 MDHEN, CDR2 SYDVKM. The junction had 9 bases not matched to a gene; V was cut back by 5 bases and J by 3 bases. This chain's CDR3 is CASSGGTATHYGYTF. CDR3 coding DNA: TGTGCCAGCAGTGGTGGGACAGCCACCCACTATGGCTACACCTTC.

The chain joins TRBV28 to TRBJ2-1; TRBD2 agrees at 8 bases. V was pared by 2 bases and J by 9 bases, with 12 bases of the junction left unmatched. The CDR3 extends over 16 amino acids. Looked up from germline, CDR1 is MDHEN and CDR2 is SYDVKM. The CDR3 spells CASSLAGTTAGGEQFF. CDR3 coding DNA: TGTGCCAGCAGTTTAGCTGGGACTACGGCGGGGGGTGAGCAGTTCTTC.

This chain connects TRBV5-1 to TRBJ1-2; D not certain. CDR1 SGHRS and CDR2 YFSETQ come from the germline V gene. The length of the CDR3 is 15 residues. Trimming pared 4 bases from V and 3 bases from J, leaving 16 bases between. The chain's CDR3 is CASSPRWQADYGYTF. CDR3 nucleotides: TGCGCCAGCAGCCCCCGGTGGCAGGCCGACTATGGCTACACCTTC.

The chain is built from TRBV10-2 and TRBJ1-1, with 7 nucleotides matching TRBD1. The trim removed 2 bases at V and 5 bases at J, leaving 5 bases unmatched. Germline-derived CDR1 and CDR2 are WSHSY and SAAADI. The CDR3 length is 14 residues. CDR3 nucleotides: TGCGCCAGCAGTGAGAAAGGGGGCAGTACTGAAGCTTTCTTT. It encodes CASSEKGGSTEAFF.

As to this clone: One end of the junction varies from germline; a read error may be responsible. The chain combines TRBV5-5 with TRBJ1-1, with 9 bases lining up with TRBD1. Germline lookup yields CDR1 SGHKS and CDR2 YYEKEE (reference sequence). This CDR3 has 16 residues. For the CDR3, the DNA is TGTGCCAGCAGCCCCGACGGACAGGGGCGATTTCCCAAGGGGGGATTT. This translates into CASSPDGQGRFPKGGF.

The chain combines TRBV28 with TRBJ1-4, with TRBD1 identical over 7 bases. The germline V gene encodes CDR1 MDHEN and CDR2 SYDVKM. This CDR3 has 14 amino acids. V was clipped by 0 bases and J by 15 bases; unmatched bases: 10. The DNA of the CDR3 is TGTGCCAGCAGTTTATGGTCCGGGACAGCGAACATGTTTTTT. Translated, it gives CASSLWSGTANMFF.

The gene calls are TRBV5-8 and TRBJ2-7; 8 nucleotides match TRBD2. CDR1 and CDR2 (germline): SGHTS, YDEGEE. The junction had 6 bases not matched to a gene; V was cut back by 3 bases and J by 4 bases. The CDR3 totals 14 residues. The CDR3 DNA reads TGTGCCAGCAGCTCCAGGGGACTAGGGTACGAGCAGTACTTC. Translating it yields CASSSRGLGYEQYF. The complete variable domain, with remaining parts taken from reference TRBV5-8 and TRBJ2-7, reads EAGVTQSPTHLIKTRGQQATLRCSPISGHTSVYWYQQALGLGLQFLLWYDEGEERNRGNFPPRFSGRQFPNYSSELNVNALELEDSALYLCASSSRGLGYEQYFGPGTRLTVT.

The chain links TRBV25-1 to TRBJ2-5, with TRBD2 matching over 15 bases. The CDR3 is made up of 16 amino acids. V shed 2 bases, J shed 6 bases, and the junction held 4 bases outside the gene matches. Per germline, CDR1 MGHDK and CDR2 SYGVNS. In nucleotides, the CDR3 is TGTGCCAGCAGTGAAGGAGGGACTAGCGGGAGGAAGACCCAGTACTTC. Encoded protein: CASSEGGTSGRKTQYF.

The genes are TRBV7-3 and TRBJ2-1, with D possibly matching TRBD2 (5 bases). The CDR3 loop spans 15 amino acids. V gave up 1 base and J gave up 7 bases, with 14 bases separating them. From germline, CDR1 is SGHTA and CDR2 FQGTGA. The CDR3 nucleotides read TGTGCCAGCAGCTTAAGAGGCCTAGCACTAAATGAGCAGTTCTTC. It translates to CASSLRGLALNEQFF.

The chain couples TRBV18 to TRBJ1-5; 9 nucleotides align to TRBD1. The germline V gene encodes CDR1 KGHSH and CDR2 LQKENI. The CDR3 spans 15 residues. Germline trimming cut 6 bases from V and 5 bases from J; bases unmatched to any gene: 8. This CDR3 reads CASSPDRGGDQPQHF. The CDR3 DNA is TGTGCCAGCTCCCCGGACAGGGGAGGGGATCAGCCCCAGCATTTT. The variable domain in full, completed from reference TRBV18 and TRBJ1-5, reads NAGVMQNPRHLVRRRGQEARLRCSPMKGHSHVYWYRQLPEEGLKFMVYLQKENIIDESGMPKERFSAEFPKEGPSILRIQQVVRGDSAAYFCASSPDRGGDQPQHFGDGTRLSIL.

The CDR3, as DNA: TGTGCCAGTAGTATAGGGACAGGGACTGGGTCCTACAATGAGCAGTTCTTC. Translation gives CASSIGTGTGSYNEQFF. The chain employs TRBV19 and TRBJ2-1, with 8 positions matching TRBD1. V lost 1 base, J lost 1 base, and 6 bases stayed unmatched. The CDR3 consists of 17 residues. Germline assignment: CDR1 LNHDA and CDR2 SQIVND (reference sequence).